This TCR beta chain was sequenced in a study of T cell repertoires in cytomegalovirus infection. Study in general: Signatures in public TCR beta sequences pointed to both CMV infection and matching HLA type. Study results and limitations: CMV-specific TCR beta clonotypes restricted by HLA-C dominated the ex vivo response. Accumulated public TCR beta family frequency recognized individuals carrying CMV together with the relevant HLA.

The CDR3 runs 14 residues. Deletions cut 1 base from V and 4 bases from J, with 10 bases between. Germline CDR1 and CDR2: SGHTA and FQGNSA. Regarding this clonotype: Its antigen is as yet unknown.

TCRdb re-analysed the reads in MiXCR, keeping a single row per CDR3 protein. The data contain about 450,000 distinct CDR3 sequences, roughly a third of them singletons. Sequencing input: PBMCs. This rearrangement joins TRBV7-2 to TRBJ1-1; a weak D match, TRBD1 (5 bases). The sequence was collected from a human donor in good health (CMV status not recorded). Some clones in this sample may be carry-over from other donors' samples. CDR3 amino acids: CASSLGGGTTEAFF. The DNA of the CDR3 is TGTGCCAGCAGCTTAGGCGGGGGAACCACTGAAGCTTTCTTT.